This T cell receptor (beta chain) was obtained from a study of blood T cell repertoires in COVID-19. Study in general: Acute and convalescent COVID-19 specimens originated in the United States, Italy and Spain. Sample material is recorded as cDNA or gDNA derived from T cells, B-cell-depleted T cells, or PBMCs.

This clone appeared a single time. In the authors' methods: Counts of nucleated cells, estimated from reference gene primer amplification, were obtained. Sequencing was performed with immunoSEQ multiplex PCR; in TCRdb, only in-frame clones are kept and a portion is missing. V, J and clone size derive from that table, while D and trimming were established from the DNA sequence. The table has 75,000 to 100,000 clones, roughly 91% seen once. The sample taken for sequencing was peripheral blood. The receptor was isolated from a woman aged 80 or over with acute or convalescent COVID-19.

The CDR3 region has the DNA TGTGCCACCAGCGGCTTACCTGGGGCTAGCGGGGTGGTCGGGGAGCTGTTTTTT. It yields the protein CATSGLPGASGVVGELFF. J is TRBJ2-2 and V is TRBV15; 9 bases are a match to TRBD2. J gave up 7 bases and V 5 bases, and 17 bases lay outside the gene matches. Germline V gives CDR1 LNHNV, CDR2 YYDKDF (reference sequence). The CDR3 spans 18 residues. The variable domain in full, completed from reference TRBV15 and TRBJ2-2, reads DAMVIQNPRYQVTQFGKPVTLSCSQTLNHNVMYWYQQKSSQAPKLLFHYYDKDFNNEADTPDNFQSRRPNTSFCFLDIRSPGLGDTAMYLCATSGLPGASGVVGELFFGEGSRLTVL.